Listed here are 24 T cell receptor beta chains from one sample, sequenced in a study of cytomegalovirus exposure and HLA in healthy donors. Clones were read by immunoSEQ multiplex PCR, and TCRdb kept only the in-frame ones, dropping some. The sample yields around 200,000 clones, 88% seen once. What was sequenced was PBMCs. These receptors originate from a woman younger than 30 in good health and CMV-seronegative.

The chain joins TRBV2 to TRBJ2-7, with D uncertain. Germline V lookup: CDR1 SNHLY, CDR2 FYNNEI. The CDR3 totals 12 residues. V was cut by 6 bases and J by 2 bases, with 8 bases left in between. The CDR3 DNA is TGTGCCAGCAGCACTGAAGCCTACGAGCAGTACTTC. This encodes CASSTEAYEQYF. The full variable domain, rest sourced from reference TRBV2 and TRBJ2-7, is EPEVTQTPSHQVTQMGQEVILRCVPISNHLYFYWYRQILGQKVEFLVSFYNNEISEKSEIFDDQFSVERPDGSNFTLKIRSTKLEDSAMYFCASSTEAYEQYFGPGTRLTVT.

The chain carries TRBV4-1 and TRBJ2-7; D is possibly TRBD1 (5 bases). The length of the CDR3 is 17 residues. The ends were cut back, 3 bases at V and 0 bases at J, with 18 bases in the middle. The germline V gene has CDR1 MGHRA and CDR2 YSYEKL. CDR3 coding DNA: TGCGCCAGCAGCCAGAAAGACAGTCCCTTCAGCTCCTACGAGCAGTACTTC. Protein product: CASSQKDSPFSSYEQYF.

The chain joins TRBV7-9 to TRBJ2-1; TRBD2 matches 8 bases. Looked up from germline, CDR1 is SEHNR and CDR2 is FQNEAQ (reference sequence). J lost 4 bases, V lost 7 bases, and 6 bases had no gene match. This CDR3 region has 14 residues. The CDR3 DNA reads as TGTGCCAGCATGTCGACTAGCGCTTACAATGAGCAGTTCTTC. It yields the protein CASMSTSAYNEQFF.

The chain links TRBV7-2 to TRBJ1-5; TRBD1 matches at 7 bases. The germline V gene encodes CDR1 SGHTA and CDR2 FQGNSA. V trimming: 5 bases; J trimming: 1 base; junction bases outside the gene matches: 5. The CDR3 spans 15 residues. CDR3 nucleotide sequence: TGTGCCAGCAGCCGCGTGACAGGGAGCAATCAGCCCCAGCATTTT. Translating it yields CASSRVTGSNQPQHF.

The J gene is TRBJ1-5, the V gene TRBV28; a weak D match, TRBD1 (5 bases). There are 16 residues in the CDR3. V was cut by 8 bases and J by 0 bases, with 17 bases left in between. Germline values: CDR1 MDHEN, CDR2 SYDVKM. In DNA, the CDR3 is TGTGCCAGCTCCCCCCGGGGGGGGTATAGCAATCAGCCCCAGCATTTT. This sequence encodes CASSPRGGYSNQPQHF.

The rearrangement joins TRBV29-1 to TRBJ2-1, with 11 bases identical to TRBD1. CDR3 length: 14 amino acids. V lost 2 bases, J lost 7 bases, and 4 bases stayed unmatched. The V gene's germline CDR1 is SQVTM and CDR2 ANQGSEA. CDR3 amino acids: CSVEPRDRGNEQFF. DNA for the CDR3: TGCAGCGTTGAACCCCGGGACAGGGGGAATGAGCAGTTCTTC.

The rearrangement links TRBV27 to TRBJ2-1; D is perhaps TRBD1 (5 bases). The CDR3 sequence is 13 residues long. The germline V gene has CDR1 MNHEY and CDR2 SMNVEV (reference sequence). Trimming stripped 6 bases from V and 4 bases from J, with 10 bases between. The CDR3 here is CASSAREYNEQFF. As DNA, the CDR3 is TGTGCCAGCAGCGCCAGGGAATACAATGAGCAGTTCTTC.

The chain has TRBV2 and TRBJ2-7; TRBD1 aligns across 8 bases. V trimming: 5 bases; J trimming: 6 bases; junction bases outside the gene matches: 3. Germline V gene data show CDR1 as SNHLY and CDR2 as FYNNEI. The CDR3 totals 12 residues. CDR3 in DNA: TGTGCCAGCAGTTCGACAGGGGCCGAGCAGTACTTC. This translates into CASSSTGAEQYF.

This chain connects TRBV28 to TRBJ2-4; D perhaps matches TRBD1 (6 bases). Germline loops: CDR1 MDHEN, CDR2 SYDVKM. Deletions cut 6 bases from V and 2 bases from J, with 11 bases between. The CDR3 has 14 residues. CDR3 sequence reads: CASRAGASKNIQYF. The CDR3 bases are TGTGCCAGCAGAGCAGGGGCCTCCAAAAACATTCAGTACTTC.

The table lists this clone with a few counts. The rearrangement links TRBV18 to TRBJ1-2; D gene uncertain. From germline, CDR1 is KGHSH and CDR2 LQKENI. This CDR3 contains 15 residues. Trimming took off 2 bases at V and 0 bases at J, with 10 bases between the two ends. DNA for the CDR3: TGTGCCAGCTCACCATTTACGGGGTCTAACTATGGCTACACCTTC. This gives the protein CASSPFTGSNYGYTF. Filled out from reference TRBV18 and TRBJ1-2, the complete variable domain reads NAGVMQNPRHLVRRRGQEARLRCSPMKGHSHVYWYRQLPEEGLKFMVYLQKENIIDESGMPKERFSAEFPKEGPSILRIQQVVRGDSAAYFCASSPFTGSNYGYTFGSGTRLTVV.

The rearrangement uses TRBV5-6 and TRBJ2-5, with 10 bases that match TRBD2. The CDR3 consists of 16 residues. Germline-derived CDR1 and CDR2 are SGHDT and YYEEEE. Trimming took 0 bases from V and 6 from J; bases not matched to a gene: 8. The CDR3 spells CASSLVASGSIKTQYF. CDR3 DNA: TGTGCCAGCAGCTTGGTCGCTAGCGGGAGTATAAAGACCCAGTACTTC.

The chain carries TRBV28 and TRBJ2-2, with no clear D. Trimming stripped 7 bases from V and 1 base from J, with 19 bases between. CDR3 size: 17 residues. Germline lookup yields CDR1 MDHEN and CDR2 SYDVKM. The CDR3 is CASNPLRSLRNTGELFF. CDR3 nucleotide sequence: TGTGCCAGCAATCCCTTGAGGTCCCTAAGGAACACCGGGGAGCTGTTTTTT.

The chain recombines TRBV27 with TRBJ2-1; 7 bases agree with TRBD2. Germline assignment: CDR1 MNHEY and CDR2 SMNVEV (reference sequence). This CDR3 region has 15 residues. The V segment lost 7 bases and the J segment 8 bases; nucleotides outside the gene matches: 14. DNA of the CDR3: TGTGCCAGCACCACCGGGACTACTCCTCGCGATGAGCAGTTCTTC. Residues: CASTTGTTPRDEQFF.

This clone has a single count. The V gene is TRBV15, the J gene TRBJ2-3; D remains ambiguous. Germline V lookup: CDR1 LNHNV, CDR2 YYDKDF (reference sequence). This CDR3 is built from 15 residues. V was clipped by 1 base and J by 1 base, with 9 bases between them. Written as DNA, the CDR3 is TGTGCCACCAGCAGAGGAGCTAGTCGCACAGATACGCAGTATTTT. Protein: CATSRGASRTDTQYF.

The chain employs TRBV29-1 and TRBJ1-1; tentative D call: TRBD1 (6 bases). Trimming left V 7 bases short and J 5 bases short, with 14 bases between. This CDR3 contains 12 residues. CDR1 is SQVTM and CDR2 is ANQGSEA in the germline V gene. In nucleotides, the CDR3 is TGCAGCGCGGTAGGGACACCGACTGAAGCTTTCTTT. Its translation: CSAVGTPTEAFF.

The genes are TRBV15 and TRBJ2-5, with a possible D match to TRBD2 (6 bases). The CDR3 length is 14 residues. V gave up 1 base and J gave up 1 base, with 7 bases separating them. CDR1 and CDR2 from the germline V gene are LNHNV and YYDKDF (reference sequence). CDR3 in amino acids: CATSRGSGQETQYF. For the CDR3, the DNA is TGTGCCACCAGCAGAGGTAGCGGCCAAGAGACCCAGTACTTC.

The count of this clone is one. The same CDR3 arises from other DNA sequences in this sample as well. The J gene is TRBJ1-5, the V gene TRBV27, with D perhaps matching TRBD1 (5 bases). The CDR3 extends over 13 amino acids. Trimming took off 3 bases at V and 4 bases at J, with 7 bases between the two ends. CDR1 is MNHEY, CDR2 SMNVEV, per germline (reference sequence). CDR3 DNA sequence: TGTGCCAGCAGTTTTACAGGAAATCAGCCCCAGCATTTT. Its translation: CASSFTGNQPQHF.

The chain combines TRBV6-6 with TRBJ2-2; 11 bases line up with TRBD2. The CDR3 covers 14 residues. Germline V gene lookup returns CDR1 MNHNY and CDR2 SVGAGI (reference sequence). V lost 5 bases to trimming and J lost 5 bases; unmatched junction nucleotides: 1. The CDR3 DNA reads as TGTGCCAGCAGTCGGACTAGCGGGACCGGGGAGCTGTTTTTT. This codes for CASSRTSGTGELFF.

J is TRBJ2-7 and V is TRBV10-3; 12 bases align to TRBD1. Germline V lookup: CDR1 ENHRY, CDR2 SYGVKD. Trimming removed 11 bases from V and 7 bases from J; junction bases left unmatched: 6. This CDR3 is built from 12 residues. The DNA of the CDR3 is TGTGCCTCGGGACAGGGGGCGAGGGAGCAGTACTTC. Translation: CASGQGAREQYF.

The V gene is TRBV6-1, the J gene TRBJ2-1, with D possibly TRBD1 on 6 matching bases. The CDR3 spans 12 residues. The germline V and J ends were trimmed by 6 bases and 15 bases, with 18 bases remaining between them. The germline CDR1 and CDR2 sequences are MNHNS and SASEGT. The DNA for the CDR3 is TGTGCCAGCAGCCGCCTTAGACAGGTCCGGTTCTTC. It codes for CASSRLRQVRFF.

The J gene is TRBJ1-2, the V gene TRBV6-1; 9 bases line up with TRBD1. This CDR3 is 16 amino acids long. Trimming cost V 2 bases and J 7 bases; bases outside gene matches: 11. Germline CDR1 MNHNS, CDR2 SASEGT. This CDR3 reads CASSETPIDRGFGYTF. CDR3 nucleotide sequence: TGTGCCAGCAGTGAAACCCCTATTGACAGGGGGTTTGGCTACACCTTC.

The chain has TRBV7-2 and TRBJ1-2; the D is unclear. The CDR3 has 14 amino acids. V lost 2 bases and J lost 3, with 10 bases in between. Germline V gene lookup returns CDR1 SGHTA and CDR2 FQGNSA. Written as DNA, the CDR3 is TGTGCCAGCAGCTTAATCGCGCCCGACTATGGCTACACCTTC. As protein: CASSLIAPDYGYTF.

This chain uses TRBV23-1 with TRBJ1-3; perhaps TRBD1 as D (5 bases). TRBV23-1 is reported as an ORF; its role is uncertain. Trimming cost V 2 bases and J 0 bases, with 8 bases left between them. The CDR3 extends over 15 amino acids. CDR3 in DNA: TGCGCCAGCAGTCAAGCAGGGTTCTCTGGAAACACCATATATTTT. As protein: CASSQAGFSGNTIYF.

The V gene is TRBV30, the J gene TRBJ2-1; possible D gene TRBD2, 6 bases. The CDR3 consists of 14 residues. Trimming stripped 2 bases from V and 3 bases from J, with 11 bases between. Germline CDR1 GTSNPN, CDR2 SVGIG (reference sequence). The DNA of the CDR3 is TGTGCCTGGAGTCGGCGACTAGTCTACAATGAGCAGTTCTTC. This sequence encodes CAWSRRLVYNEQFF.